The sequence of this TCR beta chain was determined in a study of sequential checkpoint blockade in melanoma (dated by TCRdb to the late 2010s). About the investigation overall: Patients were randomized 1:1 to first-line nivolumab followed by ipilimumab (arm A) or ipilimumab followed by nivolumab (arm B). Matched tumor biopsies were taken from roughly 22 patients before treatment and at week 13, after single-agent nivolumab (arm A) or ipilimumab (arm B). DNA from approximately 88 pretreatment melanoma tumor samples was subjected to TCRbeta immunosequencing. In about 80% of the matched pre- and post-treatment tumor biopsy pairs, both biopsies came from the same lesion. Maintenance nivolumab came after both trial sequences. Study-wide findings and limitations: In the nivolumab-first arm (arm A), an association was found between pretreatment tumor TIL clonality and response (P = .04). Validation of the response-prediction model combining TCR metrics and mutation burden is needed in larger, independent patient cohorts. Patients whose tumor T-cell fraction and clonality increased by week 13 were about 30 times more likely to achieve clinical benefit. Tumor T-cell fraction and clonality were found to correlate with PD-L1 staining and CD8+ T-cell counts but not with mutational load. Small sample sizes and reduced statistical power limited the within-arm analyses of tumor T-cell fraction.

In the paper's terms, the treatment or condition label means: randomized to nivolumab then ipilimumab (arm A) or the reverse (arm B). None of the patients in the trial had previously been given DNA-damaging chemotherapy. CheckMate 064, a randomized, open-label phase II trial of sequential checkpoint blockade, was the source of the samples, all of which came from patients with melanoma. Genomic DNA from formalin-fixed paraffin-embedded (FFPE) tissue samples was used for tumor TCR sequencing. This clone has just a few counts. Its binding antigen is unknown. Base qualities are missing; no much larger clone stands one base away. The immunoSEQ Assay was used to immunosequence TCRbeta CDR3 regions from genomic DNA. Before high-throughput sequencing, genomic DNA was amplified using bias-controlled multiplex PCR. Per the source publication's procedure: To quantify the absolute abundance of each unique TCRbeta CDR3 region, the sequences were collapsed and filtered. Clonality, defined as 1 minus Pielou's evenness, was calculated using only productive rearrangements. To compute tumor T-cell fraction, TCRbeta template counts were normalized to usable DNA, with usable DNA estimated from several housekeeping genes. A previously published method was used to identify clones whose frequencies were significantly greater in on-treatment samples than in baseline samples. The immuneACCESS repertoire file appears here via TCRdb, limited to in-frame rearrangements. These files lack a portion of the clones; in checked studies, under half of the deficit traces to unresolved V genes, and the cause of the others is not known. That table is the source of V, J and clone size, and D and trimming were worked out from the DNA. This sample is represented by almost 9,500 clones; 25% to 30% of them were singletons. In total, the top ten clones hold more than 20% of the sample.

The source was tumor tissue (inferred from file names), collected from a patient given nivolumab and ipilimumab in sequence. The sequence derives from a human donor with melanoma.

The sequenced DNA: TGTGCCAGCAGTTACGGGGGACTAGCGGTCCAACGGACCCAGTACTTC. It translates to CASSYGGLAVQRTQYF. The V and J genes are TRBV6-8 and TRBJ2-5; the junction holds 11 bases that match TRBD2. Unmatched junction bases come to 9, with V trimmed by 2 bases and J by 7 bases. The germline V gene gives CDR1 as MNHGY and CDR2 as SAAAGT. The CDR3 has 16 amino acids, counting the end cysteine and phenylalanine. Just the 48-base CDR3 DNA is kept, in frame starting at base 1.